The TCR beta chain under discussion was sequenced for a study of PD-1 blockade in classical Hodgkin lymphoma. Study-wide results and limits: Before treatment, TCR diversity in newly diagnosed patients was reportedly lower than in healthy donors. Possibly reflecting disease activity or prior therapy, repertoire differences have causes that remain undefined.

Germline loops: CDR1 SQVTM, CDR2 ANQGSEA. Unmatched junction bases numbered 12, after V lost 6 bases and J lost 3 bases. The CDR3 is 16 residues long. The patients all showed relapse after autologous stem cell transplantation, while their brentuximab vedotin exposure varied. Sequencing was performed with immunoSEQ multiplex PCR; in TCRdb, only in-frame clones are kept and a portion is missing. The top ten clones hold 3.5% to 4.5% of a sample with more than 25,000 clones, about 70% of them seen once. Comment on this clone: Antigen specificity is unknown.

The receptor was derived from a human donor with classical Hodgkin lymphoma. The sequenced sample was peripheral blood mononuclear cells (PBMCs), obtained before the second cycle of nivolumab. The J gene is TRBJ2-3, the V gene TRBV29-1, with TRBD1 matching over 10 bases. CDR3 sequence: CSVPATGTGVTDTQYF. The CDR3, as DNA: TGCAGCGTCCCCGCTACAGGGACAGGGGTAACAGATACGCAGTATTTT.